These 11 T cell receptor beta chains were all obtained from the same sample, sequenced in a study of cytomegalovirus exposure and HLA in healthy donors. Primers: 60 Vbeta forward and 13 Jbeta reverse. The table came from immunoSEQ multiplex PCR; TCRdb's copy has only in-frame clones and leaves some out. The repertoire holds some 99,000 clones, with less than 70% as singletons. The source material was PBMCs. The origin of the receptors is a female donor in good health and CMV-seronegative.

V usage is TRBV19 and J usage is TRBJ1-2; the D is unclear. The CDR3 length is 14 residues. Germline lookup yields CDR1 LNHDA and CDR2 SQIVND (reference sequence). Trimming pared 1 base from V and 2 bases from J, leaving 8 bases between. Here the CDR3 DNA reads TGTGCCAGTAGTATAGTCAACAGCAACTATGGCTACACCTTC. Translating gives CASSIVNSNYGYTF.

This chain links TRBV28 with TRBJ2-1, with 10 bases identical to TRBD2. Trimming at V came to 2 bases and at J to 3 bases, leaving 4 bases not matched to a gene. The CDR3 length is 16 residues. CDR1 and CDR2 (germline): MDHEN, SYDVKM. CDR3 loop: CASSLGSSGSYNEQFF. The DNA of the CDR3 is TGTGCCAGCAGTTTAGGGTCTAGCGGGAGCTACAATGAGCAGTTCTTC.

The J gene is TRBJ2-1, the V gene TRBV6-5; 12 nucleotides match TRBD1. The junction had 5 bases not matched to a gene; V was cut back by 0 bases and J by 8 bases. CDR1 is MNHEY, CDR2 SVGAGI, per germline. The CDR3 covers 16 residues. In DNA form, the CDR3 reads TGTGCCAGCAGTTACTCTGGGACAGGGGGCTTCTATGAGCAGTTCTTC. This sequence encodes CASSYSGTGGFYEQFF.

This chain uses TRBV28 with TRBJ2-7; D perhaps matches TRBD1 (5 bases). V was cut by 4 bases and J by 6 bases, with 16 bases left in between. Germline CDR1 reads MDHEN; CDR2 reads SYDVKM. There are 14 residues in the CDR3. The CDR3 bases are TGTGCCAGCAGTTCGTCAGGGTGGGGAACCGAGCAGTACTTC. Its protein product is CASSSSGWGTEQYF.

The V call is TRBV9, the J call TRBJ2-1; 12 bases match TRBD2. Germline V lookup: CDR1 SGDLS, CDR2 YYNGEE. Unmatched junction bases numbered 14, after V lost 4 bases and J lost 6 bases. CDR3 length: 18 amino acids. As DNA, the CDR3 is TGTGCCAGCAGCTCAAGACTAGCGGGAGATCGGGTACCCAATGAGCAGTTCTTC. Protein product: CASSSRLAGDRVPNEQFF.

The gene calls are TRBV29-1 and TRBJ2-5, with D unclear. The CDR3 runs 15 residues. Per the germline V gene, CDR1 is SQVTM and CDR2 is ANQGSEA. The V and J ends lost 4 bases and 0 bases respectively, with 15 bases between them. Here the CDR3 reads CSVVPGTEYQETQYF. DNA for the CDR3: TGCAGCGTTGTCCCTGGCACAGAGTACCAAGAGACCCAGTACTTC.

The CDR3 sequence is CASSYSRAPYEQYF. CDR3 nucleotides: TGTGCCAGCAGTTACTCGAGAGCACCCTACGAGCAGTACTTC. The gene calls are TRBV6-5 and TRBJ2-7; D unclear. Trimming removed 0 bases from V and 2 bases from J, with 8 bases in between. Germline CDR1 is MNHEY and CDR2 is SVGAGI. This CDR3 comprises 14 residues.

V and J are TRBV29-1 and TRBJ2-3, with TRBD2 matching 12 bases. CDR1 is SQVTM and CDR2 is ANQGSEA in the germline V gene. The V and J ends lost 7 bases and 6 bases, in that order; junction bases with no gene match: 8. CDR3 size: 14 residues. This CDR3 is CSADSSGGADTQYF. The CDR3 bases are TGCAGCGCCGACTCTAGCGGGGGGGCCGATACGCAGTATTTT.

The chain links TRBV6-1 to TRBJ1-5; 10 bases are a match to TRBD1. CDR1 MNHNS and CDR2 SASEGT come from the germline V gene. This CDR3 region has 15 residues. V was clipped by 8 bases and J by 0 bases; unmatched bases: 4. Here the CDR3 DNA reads TGTGCCAGCGGGACAGGGGCGGATAGCAATCAGCCCCAGCATTTT. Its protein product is CASGTGADSNQPQHF.

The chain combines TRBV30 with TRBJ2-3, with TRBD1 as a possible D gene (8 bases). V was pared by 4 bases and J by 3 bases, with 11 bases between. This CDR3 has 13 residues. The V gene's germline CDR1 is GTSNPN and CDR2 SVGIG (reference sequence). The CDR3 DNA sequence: TGTGCCTGGAACAGGGGGGGGACAGATACGCAGTATTTT. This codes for CAWNRGGTDTQYF.

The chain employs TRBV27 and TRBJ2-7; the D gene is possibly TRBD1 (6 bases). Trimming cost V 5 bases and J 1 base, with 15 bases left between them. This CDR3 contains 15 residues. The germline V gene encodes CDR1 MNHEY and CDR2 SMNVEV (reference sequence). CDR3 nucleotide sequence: TGTGCCAGCAGTCTCAAGGGAGACAGGTCCTACGAGCAGTACTTC. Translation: CASSLKGDRSYEQYF.